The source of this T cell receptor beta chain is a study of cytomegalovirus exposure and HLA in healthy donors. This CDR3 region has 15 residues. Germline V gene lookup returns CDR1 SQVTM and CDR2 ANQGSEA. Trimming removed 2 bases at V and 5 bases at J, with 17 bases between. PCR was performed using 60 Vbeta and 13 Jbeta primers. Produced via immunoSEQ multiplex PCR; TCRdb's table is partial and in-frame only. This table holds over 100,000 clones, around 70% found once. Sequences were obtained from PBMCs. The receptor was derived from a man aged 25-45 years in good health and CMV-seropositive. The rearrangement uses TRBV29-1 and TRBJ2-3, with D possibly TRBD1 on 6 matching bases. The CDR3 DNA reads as TGCAGCGTTGAACTGGGACAATATGAGGTAGATACGCAGTATTTT. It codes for CSVELGQYEVDTQYF.